A single sample gave rise to the 22 T cell receptor beta chains below, sequenced in a study of T cell responses to AZD1222 COVID-19 vaccine. Assay: immunoSEQ multiplex PCR; the TCRdb copy retains only in-frame clones and omits some. The sample carries roughly 91,000 clones, about 85% recorded once. The sequencing used peripheral blood, collected on day 0 of AZD1222 vaccination. Receptor source: an adult in good health.

The chain links TRBV5-8 to TRBJ1-2; D ambiguous. V shed 0 bases and J shed 4 bases, with 10 bases lying between them. Germline lookup yields CDR1 SGHTS and CDR2 YDEGEE. CDR3 length: 14 residues. CDR3 in amino acids: CASSLDVPGYGYTF. The CDR3 DNA reads as TGTGCCAGCAGCTTGGACGTACCCGGCTATGGCTACACCTTC. Combining the CDR3 with reference TRBV5-8 and TRBJ1-2 gives the whole variable domain EAGVTQSPTHLIKTRGQQATLRCSPISGHTSVYWYQQALGLGLQFLLWYDEGEERNRGNFPPRFSGRQFPNYSSELNVNALELEDSALYLCASSLDVPGYGYTFGSGTRLTVV.

This clone was seen a few times. The V gene is TRBV7-3, the J gene TRBJ1-1; D possibly corresponds to TRBD1 (6 bases). V was shortened by 0 bases and J by 0 bases, with 8 bases between the two germline ends. The CDR3 extends over 15 amino acids. Germline V gives CDR1 SGHTA, CDR2 FQGTGA. The CDR3 region is CASSLTGGMNTEAFF. The CDR3 DNA is TGTGCCAGCAGCTTAACAGGGGGGATGAACACTGAAGCTTTCTTT.

A word on this clone: The junction and the germline gene differ at one end; a read error may be behind it. V gene TRBV5-1 combines with J gene TRBJ2-3; D call uncertain. Germline V gives CDR1 SGHRS, CDR2 YFSETQ. This CDR3 is built from 14 residues. The chain's CDR3 is CASSHGGSADTQYF. The CDR3 DNA reads as TGTGCCAGCAGCCATGGTGGAAGCGCAGATACGCAGTATTTT.

The V call is TRBV5-4, the J call TRBJ2-7; TRBD2 agrees at 13 bases. The CDR3 length is 17 residues. Looked up from germline, CDR1 is SGHNT and CDR2 is YYREEE (reference sequence). V lost 0 bases to trimming and J lost 1 base; unmatched junction nucleotides: 4. This chain's CDR3 is CASSLGGLAGLSYEQYV. In DNA form, the CDR3 reads TGTGCCAGCAGCTTGGGGGGACTAGCGGGACTTTCCTACGAGCAGTACGTC.

About this clone: Germline is not matched at one junction end, which may reflect a read error. The chain joins TRBV27 to TRBJ2-3; TRBD1 aligns across 9 bases. CDR3 length: 13 residues. CDR1 is MNHEY, CDR2 SMNVEV, per germline (reference sequence). Here the CDR3 DNA reads TGTGCCAGCAGTTTATGGGGTGGGGACAGGGTTTTTTTT. This translates into CASSLWGGDRVFF.

The rearrangement links TRBV6-1 to TRBJ2-1; 11 nucleotides align to TRBD1. The trim removed 1 base at V and 8 bases at J, leaving 4 bases unmatched. The CDR3 has 15 amino acids. Germline CDR1 and CDR2: MNHNS and SASEGT. The CDR3 is CASSEGTGGVDEQFF. The CDR3 DNA follows: TGTGCCAGCAGTGAAGGGACAGGGGGCGTCGATGAGCAGTTCTTC.

The genes are TRBV27 and TRBJ1-5, with D tentatively TRBD1 (5 bases). The CDR3 spans 14 residues. The V end was cut by 5 bases, the J end by 0 bases, with 8 bases between. In germline, CDR1 is MNHEY, CDR2 SMNVEV (reference sequence). CDR3 amino acids: CASSPGLSNQPQHF. CDR3 DNA sequence: TGTGCCAGCAGTCCAGGGCTTAGCAATCAGCCCCAGCATTTT.

The CDR3 reads CASSMGDNEQFF. In DNA, the CDR3 is TGTGCCAGTAGTATGGGGGACAATGAGCAGTTCTTC. V and J are TRBV19 and TRBJ2-1; TRBD1 or TRBD2 may be the D gene (5 bases each). This CDR3 comprises 12 residues. Germline CDR1 and CDR2: LNHDA and SQIVND (reference sequence). Trimming pared 3 bases from V and 5 bases from J, leaving 5 bases between. The full variable domain, in which reference TRBV19 and TRBJ2-1 provide the parts outside the CDR3, is DGGITQSPKYLFRKEGQNVTLSCEQNLNHDAMYWYRQDPGQGLRLIYYSQIVNDFQKGDIAEGYSVSREKKESFPLTVTSAQKNPTAFYLCASSMGDNEQFFGPGTRLTVL.

The table lists this clone with a few counts. This sequence joins TRBV6-2 or TRBV6-3 and TRBJ2-7, with D tentatively TRBD1 or TRBD2 (5 bases each). Germline CDR1 and CDR2: MNHEY and SVGEGT. CDR3 length: 13 amino acids. With 2 bases removed from V and 7 bases from J, the gap between germline ends came to 12 bases. The CDR3 coding sequence is TGTGCCAGCAGTTACGGGGGATTCGGGGAGCAGTACTTC. It specifies CASSYGGFGEQYF.

V gene TRBV6-6 combines with J gene TRBJ2-7, with a weak D call TRBD1 (7 bases). The V gene's germline CDR1 is MNHNY and CDR2 SVGAGI (reference sequence). Trimming left V 5 bases short and J 6 bases short, with 23 bases between. CDR3 length: 16 residues. CDR3 in DNA: TGTGCCAGCAGTCCATTAACAGGGGAGGCCCCCCTCGAGCAGTACTTC. It is translated as CASSPLTGEAPLEQYF.

The gene calls are TRBV15 and TRBJ2-2; 11 bases fit TRBD1. In germline, CDR1 is LNHNV, CDR2 YYDKDF (reference sequence). There are 18 residues in the CDR3. Losses at the gene ends were 0 bases for V and 4 bases for J; bases not matched to a gene: 7. The CDR3 DNA follows: TGTGCCACCAGCAGAGATCCCCCGGGACAGGGGGTCACCGGGGAGCTGTTTTTT. Translation: CATSRDPPGQGVTGELFF.

The J gene is TRBJ2-1, the V gene TRBV7-2; 7 bases align to TRBD2. With 1 base clipped from V and 5 bases from J, the junction kept 11 bases outside the gene matches. Per the germline V gene, CDR1 is SGHTA and CDR2 is FQGNSA. The CDR3 has 17 residues. CDR3 loop: CASSLGGSGTANNEQFF. The CDR3 DNA follows: TGTGCCAGCAGCTTAGGAGGGAGCGGGACCGCTAACAATGAGCAGTTCTTC.

The DNA of the CDR3 is TGTGCCAGTAGTATTGGCGGCAGCGTCTCCTACGAGCAGTACTTC. This sequence encodes CASSIGGSVSYEQYF. The chain has TRBV19 and TRBJ2-7, with D unresolved. CDR1 is LNHDA and CDR2 is SQIVND in the germline V gene (reference sequence). The CDR3 is 15 amino acids. Trimming removed 3 bases from V and 0 bases from J, with 12 bases in between. The full variable domain, rest sourced from reference TRBV19 and TRBJ2-7, is DGGITQSPKYLFRKEGQNVTLSCEQNLNHDAMYWYRQDPGQGLRLIYYSQIVNDFQKGDIAEGYSVSREKKESFPLTVTSAQKNPTAFYLCASSIGGSVSYEQYFGPGTRLTVT.

This clone was observed a few times. This chain joins TRBV10-3 and TRBJ2-2; D is possibly TRBD2 (5 bases). The germline CDR1 and CDR2 sequences are ENHRY and SYGVKD. The CDR3 consists of 12 residues. V was trimmed by 8 bases and J by 6 bases, leaving 10 bases between them. CDR3 region: CAIERAPGELFF. CDR3 bases: TGTGCCATCGAGAGGGCCCCCGGGGAGCTGTTTTTT.

The V and J genes are TRBV11-3 and TRBJ2-2; 7 bases map to TRBD2. Germline V lookup: CDR1 SGHNT, CDR2 YENEEA. The CDR3 runs 14 residues. Trimming took 10 bases from V and 4 from J; bases not matched to a gene: 9. The CDR3 DNA follows: TGTGCCACAAAAGCGGGAAGGAGCACCGGGGAGCTGTTTTTT. Protein product: CATKAGRSTGELFF.

This chain joins TRBV27 and TRBJ2-1; TRBD2 matches 13 bases. The CDR3 loop spans 18 amino acids. The J segment lost 6 bases and the V segment lost 7 bases, leaving 15 bases of the junction unmatched. Per the germline V gene, CDR1 is MNHEY and CDR2 is SMNVEV (reference sequence). The CDR3 region is CASTGGLAGSPGPNEQFF. CDR3 nucleotides: TGTGCCAGCACCGGGGGACTAGCGGGAAGCCCAGGCCCCAATGAGCAGTTCTTC.

The chain is built from TRBV6-1 and TRBJ2-7; D is unclear. The CDR3 loop spans 12 amino acids. Germline V gives CDR1 MNHNS, CDR2 SASEGT. Trimming cost V 2 bases and J 4 bases, with 6 bases left between them. The CDR3 loop reads CASSEWVYEQYV. The DNA for the CDR3 is TGTGCCAGCAGTGAATGGGTTTACGAGCAGTACGTC.

This clone has only a few counts. This chain joins TRBV7-2 and TRBJ1-5, with TRBD1 matching over 7 bases. The CDR3 has 19 residues. The V and J ends lost 5 bases and 5 bases, in that order; junction bases with no gene match: 21. CDR1 is SGHTA, CDR2 FQGNSA, per germline. The CDR3 DNA reads TGTGCCAGCAGCACAAGCGGGCTTACAAACCGGGACAGACATCAGCCCCAGCATTTT. This codes for CASSTSGLTNRDRHQPQHF.

The chain couples TRBV18 to TRBJ1-2; D might be TRBD1 (5 bases). V gave up 0 bases and J gave up 2 bases, with 13 bases separating them. The CDR3 runs 16 residues. The germline V gene has CDR1 KGHSH and CDR2 LQKENI. Here the CDR3 DNA reads TGTGCCAGCTCACCACCGACCGGGGGGAAAAACTATGGCTACACCTTC. Its translation: CASSPPTGGKNYGYTF.

About this clone itself: Sequence at one end of the junction differs from germline and may be a read error. This chain joins TRBV5-1 and TRBJ2-5, with D uncertain. CDR3 length: 15 amino acids. Germline CDR1 SGHRS, CDR2 YFSETQ. CDR3 sequence: CASTQEVAIRETQYF. CDR3 sequence (DNA): TGTGCCAGCACCCAAGAGGTTGCGATACGAGAGACCCAGTACTTC.

This clone occurred once. CDR3 protein: CASSEGPSPTDTQYF. CDR3 sequence (DNA): TGTGCCAGCAGTGAAGGTCCCTCACCAACAGATACGCAGTATTTT. The V call is TRBV6-1, the J call TRBJ2-3; D is undetermined. The length of the CDR3 is 15 residues. Germline values: CDR1 MNHNS, CDR2 SASEGT. The germline V and J ends were trimmed by 1 base and 3 bases, with 11 bases remaining between them.

The chain carries TRBV5-6 and TRBJ2-2; 8 bases are a match to TRBD1. This CDR3 has 17 residues. The J segment lost 7 bases and the V segment lost 4 bases, leaving 15 bases of the junction unmatched. The germline gives CDR1 SGHDT, CDR2 YYEEEE. CDR3 region: CASSRLWRTGRGGELFF. The CDR3, as DNA: TGTGCCAGCAGCCGCCTTTGGCGGACAGGGAGAGGCGGGGAGCTGTTTTTT. Drawing the rest from reference TRBV5-6 and TRBJ2-2, the complete variable domain is DAGVTQSPTHLIKTRGQQVTLRCSPKSGHDTVSWYQQALGQGPQFIFQYYEEEERQRGNFPDRFSGHQFPNYSSELNVNALLLGDSALYLCASSRLWRTGRGGELFFGEGSRLTVL.